This T cell receptor (beta chain) was obtained from a study of identical twins. Each CDR3 protein is one row after TCRdb ran MiXCR on the 5' RACE reads. The table has around 490,000 distinct CDR3 sequences, about a fifth seen once. This clonotype was observed a handful of times. The antigen remains unidentified. Germline V gives CDR1 SGHNT, CDR2 YYREEE (reference sequence). The CDR3 has 15 residues. V lost 0 bases and J lost 4, with 10 bases in between. Broader study findings: Insertions were reduced in abundant cord blood beta clonotypes but not in memory repertoires.

Healthy Caucasians were all of the donors. Separately, the same data were catalogued under a study of yellow fever vaccine responses in identical twins.

The sample consisted of CD4+ T cells sorted from blood. The TCR comes from a woman between 18 and 29 years old in good health. V and J are TRBV5-4 and TRBJ2-2; TRBD2 might be the D (5 bases). The CDR3 protein is CASSLEAVGTGELFF. CDR3 bases: TGTGCCAGCAGCTTGGAAGCGGTGGGCACCGGGGAGCTGTTTTTT.